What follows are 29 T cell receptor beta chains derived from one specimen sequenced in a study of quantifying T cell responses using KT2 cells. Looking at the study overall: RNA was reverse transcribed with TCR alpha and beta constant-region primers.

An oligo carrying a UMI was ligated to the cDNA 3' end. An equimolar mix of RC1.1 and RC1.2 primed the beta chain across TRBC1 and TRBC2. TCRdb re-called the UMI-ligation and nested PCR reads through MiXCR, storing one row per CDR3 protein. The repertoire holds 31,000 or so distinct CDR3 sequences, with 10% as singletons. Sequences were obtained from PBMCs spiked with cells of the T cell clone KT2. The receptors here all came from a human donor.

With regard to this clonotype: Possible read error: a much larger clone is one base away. The chain's CDR3 is CASSRTGTPSPLHF. CDR3 DNA: TGTGCCAGCAGTCGGACAGGGACCCCTTCACCCCTCCACTTT. The V call is TRBV27, the J call TRBJ1-6; 8 nucleotides line up with TRBD1. The trim removed 5 bases at V and 9 bases at J, leaving 6 bases unmatched. From germline, CDR1 is MNHEY and CDR2 SMNVEV (reference sequence). The CDR3 totals 14 residues.

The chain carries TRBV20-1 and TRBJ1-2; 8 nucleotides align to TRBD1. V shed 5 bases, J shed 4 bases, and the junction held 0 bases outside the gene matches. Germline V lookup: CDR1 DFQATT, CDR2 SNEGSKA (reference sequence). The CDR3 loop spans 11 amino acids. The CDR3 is CSAGQGYGYTF. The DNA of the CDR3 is TGCAGTGCTGGACAGGGCTATGGCTACACCTTC.

The CDR3 loop reads CASSYGRLQVYGYTF. The CDR3 DNA sequence: TGTGCCAGCAGCTACGGACGGTTACAGGTCTATGGCTACACCTTC. V usage is TRBV5-6 and J usage is TRBJ1-2, with D possibly being TRBD1 (5 bases). V lost 3 bases and J lost 4, with 16 bases in between. The CDR3 totals 15 residues. CDR1 and CDR2 (germline): SGHDT, YYEEEE. Based on the CDR3 plus reference TRBV5-6 and TRBJ1-2, the full variable domain is DAGVTQSPTHLIKTRGQQVTLRCSPKSGHDTVSWYQQALGQGPQFIFQYYEEEERQRGNFPDRFSGHQFPNYSSELNVNALLLGDSALYLCASSYGRLQVYGYTFGSGTRLTVV.

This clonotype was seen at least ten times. The CDR3: CASSSTVYGYTF. DNA for the CDR3: TGTGCCAGCAGCTCGACAGTCTATGGCTACACCTTC. J is TRBJ1-2 and V is TRBV11-2; D possibly corresponds to TRBD1 (5 bases). The CDR3 runs to 12 residues. Trimming left V 4 bases short and J 4 bases short, with 7 bases between. Germline loops: CDR1 SGHAT, CDR2 FQNNGV. Combining the CDR3 with reference TRBV11-2 and TRBJ1-2 gives the whole variable domain EAGVAQSPRYKIIEKRQSVAFWCNPISGHATLYWYQQILGQGPKLLIQFQNNGVVDDSQLPKDRFSAERLKGVDSTLKIQPAKLEDSAVYLCASSSTVYGYTFGSGTRLTVV.

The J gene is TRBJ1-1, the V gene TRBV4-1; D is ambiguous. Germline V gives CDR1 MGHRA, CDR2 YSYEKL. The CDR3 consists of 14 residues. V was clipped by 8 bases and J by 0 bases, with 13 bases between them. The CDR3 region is CASRTEILNTEAFF. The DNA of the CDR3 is TGCGCCAGCCGCACAGAGATATTGAACACTGAAGCTTTCTTT.

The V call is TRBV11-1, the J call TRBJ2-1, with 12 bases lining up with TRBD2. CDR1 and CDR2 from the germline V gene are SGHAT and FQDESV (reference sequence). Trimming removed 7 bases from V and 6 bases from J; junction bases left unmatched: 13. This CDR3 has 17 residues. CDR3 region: CASTIGASGRATNEQFF. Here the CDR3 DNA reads TGTGCCAGCACTATAGGGGCTAGCGGGAGGGCCACCAATGAGCAGTTCTTC.

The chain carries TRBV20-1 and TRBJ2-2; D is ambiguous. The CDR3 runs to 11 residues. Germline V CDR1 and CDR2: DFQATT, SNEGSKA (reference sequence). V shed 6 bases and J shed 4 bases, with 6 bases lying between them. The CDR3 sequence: CSAEGTGELFF. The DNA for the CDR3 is TGCAGTGCAGAAGGCACCGGGGAGCTGTTTTTT.

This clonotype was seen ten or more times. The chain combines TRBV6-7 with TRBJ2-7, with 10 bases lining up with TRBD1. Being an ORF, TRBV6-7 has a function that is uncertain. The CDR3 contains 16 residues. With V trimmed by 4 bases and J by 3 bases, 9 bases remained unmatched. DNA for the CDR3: TGTGCCAGCAGTTTATCGGGACAGGGGACGAGCTACGAGCAGTACTTC. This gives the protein CASSLSGQGTSYEQYF.

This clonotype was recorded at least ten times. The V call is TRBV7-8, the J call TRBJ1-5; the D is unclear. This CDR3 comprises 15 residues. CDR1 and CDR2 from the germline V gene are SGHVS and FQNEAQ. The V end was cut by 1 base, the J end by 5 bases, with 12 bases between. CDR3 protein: CASSLGWYYYQPQHF. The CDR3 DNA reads TGTGCCAGCAGCTTAGGGTGGTATTACTATCAGCCCCAGCATTTT.

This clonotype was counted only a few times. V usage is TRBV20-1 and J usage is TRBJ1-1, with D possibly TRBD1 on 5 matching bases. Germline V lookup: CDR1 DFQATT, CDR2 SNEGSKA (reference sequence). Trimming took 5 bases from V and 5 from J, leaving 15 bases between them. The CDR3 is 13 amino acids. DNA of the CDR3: TGCAGTGCTGGGGGTTGGGGCGGGACTGAAGCTTTCTTT. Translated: CSAGGWGGTEAFF.

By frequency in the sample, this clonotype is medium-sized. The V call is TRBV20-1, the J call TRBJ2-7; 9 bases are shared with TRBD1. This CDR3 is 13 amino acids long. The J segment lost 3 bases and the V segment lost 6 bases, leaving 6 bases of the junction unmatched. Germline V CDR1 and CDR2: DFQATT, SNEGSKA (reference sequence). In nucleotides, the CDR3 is TGCAGTGCCCGGACAGGGGTTGACTACGAGCAGTACTTC. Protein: CSARTGVDYEQYF.

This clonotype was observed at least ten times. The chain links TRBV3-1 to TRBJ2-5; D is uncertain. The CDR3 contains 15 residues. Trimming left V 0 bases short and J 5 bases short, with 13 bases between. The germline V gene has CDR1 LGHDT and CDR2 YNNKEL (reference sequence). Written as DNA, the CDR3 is TGTGCCAGCAGCCAAGATCGTTACCCTCATGAGACCCAGTACTTC. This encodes CASSQDRYPHETQYF.

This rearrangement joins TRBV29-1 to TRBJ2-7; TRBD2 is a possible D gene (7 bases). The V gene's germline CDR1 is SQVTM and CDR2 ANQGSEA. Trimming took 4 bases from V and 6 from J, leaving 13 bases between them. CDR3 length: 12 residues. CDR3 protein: CSVVQGGFEQYF. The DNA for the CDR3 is TGCAGCGTTGTACAGGGAGGGTTCGAGCAGTACTTC.

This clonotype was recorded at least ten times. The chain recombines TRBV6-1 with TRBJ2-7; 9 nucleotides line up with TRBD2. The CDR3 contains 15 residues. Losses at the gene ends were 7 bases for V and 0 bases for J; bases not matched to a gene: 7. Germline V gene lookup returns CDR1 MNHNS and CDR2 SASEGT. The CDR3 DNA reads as TGTGCCAGCACCCAAGAGACTAGCGGCTCCTACGAGCAGTACTTC. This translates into CASTQETSGSYEQYF.

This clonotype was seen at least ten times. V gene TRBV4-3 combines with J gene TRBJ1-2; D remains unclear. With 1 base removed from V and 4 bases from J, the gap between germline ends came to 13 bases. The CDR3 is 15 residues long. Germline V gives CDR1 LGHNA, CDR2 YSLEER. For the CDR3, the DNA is TGCGCCAGCAGCCAAGTGACGGGTCCAGTCTATGGCTACACCTTC. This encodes CASSQVTGPVYGYTF.

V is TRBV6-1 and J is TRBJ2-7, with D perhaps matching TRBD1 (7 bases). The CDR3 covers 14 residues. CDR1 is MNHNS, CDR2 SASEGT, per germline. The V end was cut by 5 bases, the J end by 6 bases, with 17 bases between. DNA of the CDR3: TGTGCCAGCAGTTTCGGACAGGAGGGGAGCGAGCAGTACTTC. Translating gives CASSFGQEGSEQYF.

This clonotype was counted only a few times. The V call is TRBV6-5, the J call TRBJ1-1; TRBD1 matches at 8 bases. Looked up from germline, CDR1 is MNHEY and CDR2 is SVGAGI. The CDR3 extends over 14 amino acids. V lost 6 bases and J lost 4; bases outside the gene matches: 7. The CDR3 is CASSRTGQGTEAFF. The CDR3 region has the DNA TGTGCCAGCAGCCGGACAGGGCAGGGCACTGAAGCTTTCTTT.

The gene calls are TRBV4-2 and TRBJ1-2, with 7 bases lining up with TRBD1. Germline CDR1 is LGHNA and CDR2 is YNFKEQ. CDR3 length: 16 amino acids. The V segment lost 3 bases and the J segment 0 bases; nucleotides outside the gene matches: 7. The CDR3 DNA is TGTGCCAGCAGCCATCCAGGACAGGCGCCTAACTATGGCTACACCTTC. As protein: CASSHPGQAPNYGYTF.

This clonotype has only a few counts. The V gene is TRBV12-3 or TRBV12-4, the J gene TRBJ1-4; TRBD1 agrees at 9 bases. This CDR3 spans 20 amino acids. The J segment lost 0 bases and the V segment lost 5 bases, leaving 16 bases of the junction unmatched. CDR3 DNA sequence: TGTGCCAGCAGTCGTAAGAGGGGACAGGGCGTAAGACCAACTAATGAAAAACTGTTTTTT. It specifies CASSRKRGQGVRPTNEKLFF.

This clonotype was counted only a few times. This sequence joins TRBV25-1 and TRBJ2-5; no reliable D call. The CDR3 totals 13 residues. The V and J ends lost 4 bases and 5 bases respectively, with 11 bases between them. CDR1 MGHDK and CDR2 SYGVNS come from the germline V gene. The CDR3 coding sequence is TGTGCCAGCAGTGGGGGTTCTCGGGAGACCCAGTACTTC. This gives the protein CASSGGSRETQYF.

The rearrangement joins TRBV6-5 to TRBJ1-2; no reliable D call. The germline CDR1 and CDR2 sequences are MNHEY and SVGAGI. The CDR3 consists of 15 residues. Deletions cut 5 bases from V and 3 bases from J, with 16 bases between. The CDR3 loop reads CASSAPVSGHYGYTF. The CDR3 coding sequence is TGTGCCAGCAGTGCCCCCGTTTCGGGCCACTATGGCTACACCTTC.

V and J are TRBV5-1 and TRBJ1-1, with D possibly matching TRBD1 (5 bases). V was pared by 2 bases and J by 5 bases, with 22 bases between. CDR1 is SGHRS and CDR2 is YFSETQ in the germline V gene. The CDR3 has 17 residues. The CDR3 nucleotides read TGCGCCAGCAGCTTCGCATTAAAGGGGAGTAAGGGGACTGAAGCTTTCTTT. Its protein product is CASSFALKGSKGTEAFF.

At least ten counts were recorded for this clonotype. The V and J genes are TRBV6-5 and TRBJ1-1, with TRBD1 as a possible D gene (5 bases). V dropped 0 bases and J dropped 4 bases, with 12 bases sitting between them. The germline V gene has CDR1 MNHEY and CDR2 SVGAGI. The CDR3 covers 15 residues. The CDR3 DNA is TGTGCCAGCAGTTACTCGCCGGGGGGTAGCACTGAAGCTTTCTTT. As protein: CASSYSPGGSTEAFF.

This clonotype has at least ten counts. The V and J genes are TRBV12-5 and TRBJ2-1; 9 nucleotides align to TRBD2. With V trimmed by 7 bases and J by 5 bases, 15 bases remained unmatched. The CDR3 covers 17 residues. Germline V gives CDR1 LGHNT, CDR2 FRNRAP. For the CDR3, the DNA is TGTGCTAGTGCCATTGAGGGCCTAGCGGGGCTAAACAATGAGCAGTTCTTC. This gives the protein CASAIEGLAGLNNEQFF.

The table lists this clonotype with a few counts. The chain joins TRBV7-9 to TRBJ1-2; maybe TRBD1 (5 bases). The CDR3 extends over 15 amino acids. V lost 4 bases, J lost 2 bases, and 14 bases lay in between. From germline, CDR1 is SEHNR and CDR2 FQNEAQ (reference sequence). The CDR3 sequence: CASSWDYRRNYGYTF. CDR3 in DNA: TGTGCCAGCAGCTGGGACTACAGGAGAAACTATGGCTACACCTTC.

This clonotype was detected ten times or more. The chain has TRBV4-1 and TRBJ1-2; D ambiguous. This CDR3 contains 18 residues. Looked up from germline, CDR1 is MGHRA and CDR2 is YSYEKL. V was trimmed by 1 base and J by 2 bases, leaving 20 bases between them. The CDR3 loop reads CASSQVSTRQKVNYGYTF. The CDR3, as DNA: TGCGCCAGCAGCCAAGTTTCTACACGACAAAAGGTCAACTATGGCTACACCTTC.

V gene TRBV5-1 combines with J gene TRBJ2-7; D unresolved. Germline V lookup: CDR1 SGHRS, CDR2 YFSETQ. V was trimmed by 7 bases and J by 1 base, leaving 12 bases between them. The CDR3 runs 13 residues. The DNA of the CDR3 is TGCGCCAGCGCCCTGAGCAAATCCTACGAGCAGTACTTC. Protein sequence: CASALSKSYEQYF.

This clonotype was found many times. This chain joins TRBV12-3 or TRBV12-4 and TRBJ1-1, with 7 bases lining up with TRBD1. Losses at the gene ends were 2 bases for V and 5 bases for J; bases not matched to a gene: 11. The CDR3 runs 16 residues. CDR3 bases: TGTGCCAGCAGTTTACCCACCACAGGGGTGGGGACTGAAGCTTTCTTT. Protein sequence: CASSLPTTGVGTEAFF.

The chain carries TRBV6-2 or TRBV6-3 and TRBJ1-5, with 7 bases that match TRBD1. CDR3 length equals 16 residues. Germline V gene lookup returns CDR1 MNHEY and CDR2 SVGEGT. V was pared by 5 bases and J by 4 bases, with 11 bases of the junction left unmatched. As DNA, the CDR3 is TGTGCCAGCAGTACTCCGGGACAGAAAAAAAATCAGCCCCAGCATTTT. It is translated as CASSTPGQKKNQPQHF.